The clone carrying this TCR beta chain was detected ten times or more. Antigen specificity is unknown. TCRdb processed the multiplex PCR reads anew with MiXCR; each CDR3 protein has one entry. The sample has 150,000 to 250,000 distinct CDR3 sequences, 31% seen once. CDR3 length equals 17 residues. This sample stems from a study of breast tumors, draining lymph nodes, adjacent tissues. Study results and caveats: Compared with lymph nodes, tumors were less diverse; compared with nontumor tissue, more. Compared with basal-like, luminal-like tumors shared significantly more repertoire with nontumor tissue. Data fit most tumor T cells coming from lymph node, expanding in tumor.

Axillary draining lymph nodes of breast cancer patients supplied the node samples. This sequence joins TRBV3-2 and TRBJ2-3; TRBD2 was called by the table and not checked on the DNA. TRBV3-2 is assigned pseudogene status. The TCR sequence derives from a female donor with breast cancer. Some clones in this sample may be carry-over from other donors' samples. The sample taken for sequencing was axillary lymph node tissue. The CDR3 protein is CASSQPRRVRSTDTQYF. The CDR3 nucleotides read TGTGCCAGCAGCCAACCTCGGCGGGTCCGTAGCACAGATACGCAGTATTTT.